Listed here is a single T cell receptor beta chain. Its target is not known. Sequencing was designed to attain a depth spanning 1 in 200,000 to 1 in 1 million T cells. Generated by immunoSEQ multiplex PCR, the TCRdb table keeps only in-frame clones and is missing some. The sample has over 100,000 clones; 58% are singletons. These data come from a study of cytotoxic CD8 clonotypes in ibrutinib-treated CLL. Study findings and constraints: Rare overall, public clonotypes shrank or held steady under therapy. T-cell clonality at baseline went above that of age-matched healthy donors and rose and fell with circulating CD8+ T-cell counts. Different sampling times were used for sustained-remission and progressing patients.

This specimen was PBMCs, taken after 24 months of ibrutinib treatment. This sequence originates from a human donor with chronic lymphocytic leukemia.

The CDR3 reads CASSVVGGGGAQYF. CDR3 sequence (DNA): TGTGCCAGCAGCGTAGTCGGAGGGGGAGGGGCCCAGTACTTC. The V gene is TRBV9, the J gene TRBJ2-5; possibly TRBD2 for D (7 bases). Trimming pared 0 bases from V and 9 bases from J, leaving 15 bases between. CDR3 length equals 14 residues. Per germline, CDR1 SGDLS and CDR2 YYNGEE.